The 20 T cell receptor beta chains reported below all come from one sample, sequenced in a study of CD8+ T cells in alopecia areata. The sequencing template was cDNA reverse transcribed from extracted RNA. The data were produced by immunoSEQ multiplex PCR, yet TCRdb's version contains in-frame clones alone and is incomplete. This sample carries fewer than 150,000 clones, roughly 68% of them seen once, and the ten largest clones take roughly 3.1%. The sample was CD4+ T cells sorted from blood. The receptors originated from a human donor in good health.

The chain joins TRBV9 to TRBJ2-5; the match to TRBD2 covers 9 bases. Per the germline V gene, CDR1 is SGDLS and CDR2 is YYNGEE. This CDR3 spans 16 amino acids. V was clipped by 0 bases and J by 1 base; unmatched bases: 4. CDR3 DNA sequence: TGTGCCAGCAGCGTAGGGGGAGCGGGGGGCCAAGAGACCCAGTACTTC. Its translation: CASSVGGAGGQETQYF.

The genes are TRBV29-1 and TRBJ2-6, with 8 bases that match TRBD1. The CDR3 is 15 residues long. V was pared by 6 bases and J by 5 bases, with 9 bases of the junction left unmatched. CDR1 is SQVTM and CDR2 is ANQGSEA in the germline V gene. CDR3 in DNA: TGCAGCGTCCTGACAGGGGACGGTCGGGCCAACGTCCTGACTTTC. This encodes CSVLTGDGRANVLTF.

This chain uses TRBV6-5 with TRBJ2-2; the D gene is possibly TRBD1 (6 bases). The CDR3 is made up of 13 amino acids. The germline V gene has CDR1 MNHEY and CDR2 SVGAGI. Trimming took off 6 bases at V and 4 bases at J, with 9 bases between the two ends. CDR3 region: CASRQTGTGELFF. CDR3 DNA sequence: TGTGCCAGCAGGCAGACAGGCACCGGGGAGCTGTTTTTT.

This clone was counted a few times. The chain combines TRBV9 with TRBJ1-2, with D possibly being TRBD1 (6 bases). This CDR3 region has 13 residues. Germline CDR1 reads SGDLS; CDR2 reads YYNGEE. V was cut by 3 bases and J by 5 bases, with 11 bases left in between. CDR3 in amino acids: CASSDTGKYGYTF. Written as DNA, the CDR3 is TGTGCCAGCAGCGACACAGGGAAATATGGCTACACCTTC.

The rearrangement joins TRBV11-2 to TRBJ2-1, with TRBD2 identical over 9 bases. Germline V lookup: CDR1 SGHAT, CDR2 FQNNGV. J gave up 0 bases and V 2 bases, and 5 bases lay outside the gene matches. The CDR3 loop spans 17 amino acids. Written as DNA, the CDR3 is TGTGCCAGCAGCTTAAGGCTAGCGGGGCTCTCCTACAATGAGCAGTTCTTC. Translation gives CASSLRLAGLSYNEQFF.

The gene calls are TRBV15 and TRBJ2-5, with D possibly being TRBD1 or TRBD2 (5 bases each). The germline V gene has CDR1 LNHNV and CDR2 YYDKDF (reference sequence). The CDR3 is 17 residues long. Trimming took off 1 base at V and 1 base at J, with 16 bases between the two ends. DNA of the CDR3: TGTGCCACCAGCAGAGGCTTAGCGAGGGGTAGCCAAGAGACCCAGTACTTC. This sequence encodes CATSRGLARGSQETQYF.

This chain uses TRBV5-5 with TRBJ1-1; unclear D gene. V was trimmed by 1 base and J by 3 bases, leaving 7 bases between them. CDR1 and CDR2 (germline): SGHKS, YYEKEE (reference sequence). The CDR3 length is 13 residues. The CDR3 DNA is TGTGCCAGCAGCTTGATGCCCTACACTGAAGCTTTCTTT. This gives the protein CASSLMPYTEAFF. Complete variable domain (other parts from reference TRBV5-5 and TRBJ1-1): DAGVTQSPTHLIKTRGQQVTLRCSPISGHKSVSWYQQVLGQGPQFIFQYYEKEERGRGNFPDRFSARQFPNYSSELNVNALLLGDSALYLCASSLMPYTEAFFGQGTRLTVV.

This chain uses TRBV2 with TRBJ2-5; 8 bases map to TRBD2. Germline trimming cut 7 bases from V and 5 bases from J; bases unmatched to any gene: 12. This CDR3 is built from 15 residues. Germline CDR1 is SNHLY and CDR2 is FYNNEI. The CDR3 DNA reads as TGTGCCAGCAAGCCCACGCGACTAGCGACGGAGACCCAGTACTTC. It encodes CASKPTRLATETQYF. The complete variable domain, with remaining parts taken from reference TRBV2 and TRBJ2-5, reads EPEVTQTPSHQVTQMGQEVILRCVPISNHLYFYWYRQILGQKVEFLVSFYNNEISEKSEIFDDQFSVERPDGSNFTLKIRSTKLEDSAMYFCASKPTRLATETQYFGPGTRLLVL.

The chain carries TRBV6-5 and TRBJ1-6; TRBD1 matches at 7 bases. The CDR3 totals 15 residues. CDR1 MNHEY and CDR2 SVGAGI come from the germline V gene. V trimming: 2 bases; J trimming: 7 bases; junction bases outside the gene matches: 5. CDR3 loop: CASSYTGQPNSPLHF. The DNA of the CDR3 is TGTGCCAGCAGTTACACGGGACAGCCGAATTCACCCCTCCACTTT.

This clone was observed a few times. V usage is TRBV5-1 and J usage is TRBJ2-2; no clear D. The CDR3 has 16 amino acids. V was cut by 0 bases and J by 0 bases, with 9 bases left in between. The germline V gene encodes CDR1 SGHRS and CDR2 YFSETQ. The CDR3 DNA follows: TGCGCCAGCAGCTTGGTTGTACAGTCGAACACCGGGGAGCTGTTTTTT. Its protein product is CASSLVVQSNTGELFF.

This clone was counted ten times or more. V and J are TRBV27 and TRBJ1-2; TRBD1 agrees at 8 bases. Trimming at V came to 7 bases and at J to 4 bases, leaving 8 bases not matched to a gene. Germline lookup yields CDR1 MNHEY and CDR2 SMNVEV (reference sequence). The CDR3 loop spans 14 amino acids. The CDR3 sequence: CASKIGQGGYGYTF. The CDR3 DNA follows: TGTGCCAGCAAGATCGGACAGGGAGGCTATGGCTACACCTTC.

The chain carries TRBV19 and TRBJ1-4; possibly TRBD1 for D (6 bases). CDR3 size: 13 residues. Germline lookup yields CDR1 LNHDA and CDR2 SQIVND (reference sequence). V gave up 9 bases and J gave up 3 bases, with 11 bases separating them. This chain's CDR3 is CASQAGANEKLFF. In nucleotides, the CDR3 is TGTGCCAGCCAGGCAGGGGCTAATGAAAAACTGTTTTTT.

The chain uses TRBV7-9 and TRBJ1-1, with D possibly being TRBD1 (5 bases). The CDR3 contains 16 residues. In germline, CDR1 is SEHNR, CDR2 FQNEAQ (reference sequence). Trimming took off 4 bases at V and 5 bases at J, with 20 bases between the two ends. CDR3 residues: CASSSYGGAEGTEAFF. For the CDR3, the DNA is TGTGCCAGCAGCTCTTACGGCGGGGCCGAGGGAACTGAAGCTTTCTTT.

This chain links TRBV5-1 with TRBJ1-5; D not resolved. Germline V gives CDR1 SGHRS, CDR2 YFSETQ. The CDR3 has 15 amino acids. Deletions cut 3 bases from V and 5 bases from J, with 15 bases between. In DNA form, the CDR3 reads TGCGCCAGCAGCTCGAATCCCCTAGGAGATCAGCCCCAGCATTTT. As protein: CASSSNPLGDQPQHF.

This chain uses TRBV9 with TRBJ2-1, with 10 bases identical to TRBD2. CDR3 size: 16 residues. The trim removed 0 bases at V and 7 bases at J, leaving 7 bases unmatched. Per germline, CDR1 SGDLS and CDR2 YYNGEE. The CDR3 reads CASSVVGSGGWNEQFF. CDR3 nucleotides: TGTGCCAGCAGCGTAGTAGGTAGCGGGGGGTGGAATGAGCAGTTCTTC. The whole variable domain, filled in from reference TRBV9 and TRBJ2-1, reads DSGVTQTPKHLITATGQRVTLRCSPRSGDLSVYWYQQSLDQGLQFLIQYYNGEERAKGNILERFSAQQFPDLHSELNLSSLELGDSALYFCASSVVGSGGWNEQFFGPGTRLTVL.

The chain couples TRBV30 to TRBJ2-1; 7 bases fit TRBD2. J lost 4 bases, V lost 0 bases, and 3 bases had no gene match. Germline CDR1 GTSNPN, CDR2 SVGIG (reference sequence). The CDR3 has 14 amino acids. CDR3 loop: CAWSVGTKYNEQFF. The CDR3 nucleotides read TGTGCCTGGAGTGTAGGGACTAAATACAATGAGCAGTTCTTC.

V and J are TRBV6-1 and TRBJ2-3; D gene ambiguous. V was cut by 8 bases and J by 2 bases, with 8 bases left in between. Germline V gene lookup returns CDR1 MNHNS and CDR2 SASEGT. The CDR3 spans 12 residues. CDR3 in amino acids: CASHRFTDTQYF. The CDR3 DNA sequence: TGTGCCAGCCATCGTTTCACAGATACGCAGTATTTT.

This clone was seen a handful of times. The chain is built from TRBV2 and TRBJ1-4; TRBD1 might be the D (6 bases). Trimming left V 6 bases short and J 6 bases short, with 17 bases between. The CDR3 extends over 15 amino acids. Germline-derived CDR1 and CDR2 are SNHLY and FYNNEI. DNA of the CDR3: TGTGCCAGCAGAGACTACAGGGCCGGCGATGAAAAACTGTTTTTT. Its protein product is CASRDYRAGDEKLFF.

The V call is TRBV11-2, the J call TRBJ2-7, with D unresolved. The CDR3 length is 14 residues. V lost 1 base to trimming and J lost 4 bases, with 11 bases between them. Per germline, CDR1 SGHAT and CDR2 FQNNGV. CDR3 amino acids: CASSLARTYYEQYF. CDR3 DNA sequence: TGTGCCAGCAGCTTAGCGCGAACCTATTACGAGCAGTACTTC.

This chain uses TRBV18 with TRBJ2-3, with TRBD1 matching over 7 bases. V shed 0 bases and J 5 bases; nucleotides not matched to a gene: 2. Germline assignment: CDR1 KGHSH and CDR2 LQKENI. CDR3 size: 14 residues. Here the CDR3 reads CASSPPPGGDTQYF. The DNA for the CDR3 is TGTGCCAGCTCACCACCCCCAGGGGGAGATACGCAGTATTTT.